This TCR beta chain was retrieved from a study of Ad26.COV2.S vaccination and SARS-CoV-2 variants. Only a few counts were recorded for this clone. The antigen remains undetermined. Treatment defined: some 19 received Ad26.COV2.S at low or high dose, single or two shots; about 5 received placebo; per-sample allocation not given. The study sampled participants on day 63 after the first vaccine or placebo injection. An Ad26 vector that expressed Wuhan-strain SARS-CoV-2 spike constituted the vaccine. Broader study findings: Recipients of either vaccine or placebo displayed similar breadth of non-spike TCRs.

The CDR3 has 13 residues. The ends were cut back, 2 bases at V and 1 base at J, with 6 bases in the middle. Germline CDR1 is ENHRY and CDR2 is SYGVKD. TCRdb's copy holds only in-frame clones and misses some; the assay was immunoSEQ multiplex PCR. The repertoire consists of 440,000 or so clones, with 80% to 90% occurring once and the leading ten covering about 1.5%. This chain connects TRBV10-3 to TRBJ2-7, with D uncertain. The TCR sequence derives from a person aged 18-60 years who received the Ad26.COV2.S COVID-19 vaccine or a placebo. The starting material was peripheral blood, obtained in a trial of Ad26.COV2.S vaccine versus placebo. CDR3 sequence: CAISESGSYEQYF. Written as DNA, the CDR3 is TGTGCCATCAGTGAGAGTGGGTCCTACGAGCAGTACTTC.